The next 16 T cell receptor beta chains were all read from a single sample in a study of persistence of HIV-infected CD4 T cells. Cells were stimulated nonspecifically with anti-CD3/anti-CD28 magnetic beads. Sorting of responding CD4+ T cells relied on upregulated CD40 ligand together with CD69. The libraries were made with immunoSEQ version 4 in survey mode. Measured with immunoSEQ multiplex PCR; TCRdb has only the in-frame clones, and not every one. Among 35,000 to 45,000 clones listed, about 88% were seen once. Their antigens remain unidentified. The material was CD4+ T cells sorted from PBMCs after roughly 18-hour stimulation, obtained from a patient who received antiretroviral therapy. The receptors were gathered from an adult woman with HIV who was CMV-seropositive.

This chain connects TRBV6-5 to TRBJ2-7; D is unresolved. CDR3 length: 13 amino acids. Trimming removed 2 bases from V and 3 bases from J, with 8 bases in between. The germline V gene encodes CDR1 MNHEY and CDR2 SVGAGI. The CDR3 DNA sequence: TGTGCCAGCAGTTACATGGGCAACTACGAGCAGTACTTC. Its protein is CASSYMGNYEQYF.

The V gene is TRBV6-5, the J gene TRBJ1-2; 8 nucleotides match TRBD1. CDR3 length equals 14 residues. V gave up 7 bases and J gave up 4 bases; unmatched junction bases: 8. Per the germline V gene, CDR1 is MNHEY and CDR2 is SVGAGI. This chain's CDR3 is CASNFQGALYGYTF. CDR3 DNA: TGTGCCAGCAACTTCCAGGGGGCTCTCTATGGCTACACCTTC.

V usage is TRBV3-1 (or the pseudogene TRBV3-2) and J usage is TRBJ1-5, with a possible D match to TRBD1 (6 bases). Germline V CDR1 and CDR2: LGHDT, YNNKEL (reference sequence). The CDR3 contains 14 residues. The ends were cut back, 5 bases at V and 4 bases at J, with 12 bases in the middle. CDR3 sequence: CASSFGQKNQPQHF. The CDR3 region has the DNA TGTGCCAGCAGCTTCGGACAGAAAAATCAGCCCCAGCATTTT.

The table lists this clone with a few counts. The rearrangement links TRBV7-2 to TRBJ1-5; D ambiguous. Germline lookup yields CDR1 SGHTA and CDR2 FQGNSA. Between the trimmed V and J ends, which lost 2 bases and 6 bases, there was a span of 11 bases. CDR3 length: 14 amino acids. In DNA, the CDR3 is TGTGCCAGCAGCTTAAATCCAGTTGGTCAGCCCCAGCATTTT. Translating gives CASSLNPVGQPQHF.

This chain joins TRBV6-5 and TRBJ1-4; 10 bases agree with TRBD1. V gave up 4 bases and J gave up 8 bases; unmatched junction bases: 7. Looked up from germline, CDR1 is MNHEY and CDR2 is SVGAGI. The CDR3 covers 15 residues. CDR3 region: CASSSRDRGWEKLFF. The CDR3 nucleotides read TGTGCCAGCAGTTCCCGGGACAGGGGTTGGGAAAAACTGTTTTTT.

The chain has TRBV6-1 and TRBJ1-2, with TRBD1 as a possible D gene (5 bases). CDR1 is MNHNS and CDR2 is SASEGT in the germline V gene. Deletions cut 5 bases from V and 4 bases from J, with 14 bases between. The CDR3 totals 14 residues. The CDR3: CASSPSGELYGYTF. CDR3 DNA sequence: TGTGCCAGCAGTCCTTCGGGGGAGCTCTATGGCTACACCTTC.

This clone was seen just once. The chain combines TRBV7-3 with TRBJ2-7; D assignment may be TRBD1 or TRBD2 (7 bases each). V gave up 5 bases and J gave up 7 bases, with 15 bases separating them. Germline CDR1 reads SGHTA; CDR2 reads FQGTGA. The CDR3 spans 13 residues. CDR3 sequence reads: CASSVDREGEQYV. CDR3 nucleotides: TGTGCCAGCAGCGTAGACAGGGAGGGTGAGCAGTACGTC.

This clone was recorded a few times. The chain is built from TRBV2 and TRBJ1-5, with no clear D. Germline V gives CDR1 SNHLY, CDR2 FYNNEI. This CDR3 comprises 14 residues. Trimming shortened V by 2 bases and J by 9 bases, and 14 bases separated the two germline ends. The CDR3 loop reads CASSELGGDRPQHF. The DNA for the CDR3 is TGTGCCAGCAGTGAATTGGGCGGGGATCGGCCCCAGCATTTT. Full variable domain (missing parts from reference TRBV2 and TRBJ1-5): EPEVTQTPSHQVTQMGQEVILRCVPISNHLYFYWYRQILGQKVEFLVSFYNNEISEKSEIFDDQFSVERPDGSNFTLKIRSTKLEDSAMYFCASSELGGDRPQHFGDGTRLSIL.

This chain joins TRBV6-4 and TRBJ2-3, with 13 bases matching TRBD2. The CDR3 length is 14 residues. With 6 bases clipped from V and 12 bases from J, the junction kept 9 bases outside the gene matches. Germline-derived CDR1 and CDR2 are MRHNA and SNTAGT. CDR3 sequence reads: CASSLTSGGPGQYF. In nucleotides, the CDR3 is TGTGCCAGCAGCTTGACTAGCGGGGGGCCAGGCCAGTATTTT.

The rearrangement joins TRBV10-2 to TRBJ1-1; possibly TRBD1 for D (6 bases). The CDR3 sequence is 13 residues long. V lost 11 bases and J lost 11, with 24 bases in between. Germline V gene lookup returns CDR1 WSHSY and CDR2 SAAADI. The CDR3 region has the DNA TGCGCCTGCTTGGGACAAGGGAGACTGTATGCTTTCTTT. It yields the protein CACLGQGRLYAFF.

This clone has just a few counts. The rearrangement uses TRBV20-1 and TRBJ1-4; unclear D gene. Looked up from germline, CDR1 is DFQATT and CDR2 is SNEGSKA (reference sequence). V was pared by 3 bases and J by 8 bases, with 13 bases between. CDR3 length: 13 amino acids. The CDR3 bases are TGCAGTGCTAGTTCGGAGGTCCGCGAAAAACTGTTTTTT. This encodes CSASSEVREKLFF.

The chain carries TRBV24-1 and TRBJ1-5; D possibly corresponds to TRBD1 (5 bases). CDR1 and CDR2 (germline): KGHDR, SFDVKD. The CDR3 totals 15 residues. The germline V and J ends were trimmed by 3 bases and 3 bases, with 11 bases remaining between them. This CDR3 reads CATSDPQGINQPQHF. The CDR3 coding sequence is TGTGCCACCAGTGATCCTCAGGGAATCAATCAGCCCCAGCATTTT.

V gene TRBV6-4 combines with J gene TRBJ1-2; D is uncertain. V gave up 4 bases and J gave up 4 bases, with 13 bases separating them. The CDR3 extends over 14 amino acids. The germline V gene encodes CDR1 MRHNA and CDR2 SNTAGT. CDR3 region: CASSASWTGYGYTF. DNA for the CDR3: TGTGCCAGCAGTGCTTCCTGGACGGGCTATGGCTACACCTTC.

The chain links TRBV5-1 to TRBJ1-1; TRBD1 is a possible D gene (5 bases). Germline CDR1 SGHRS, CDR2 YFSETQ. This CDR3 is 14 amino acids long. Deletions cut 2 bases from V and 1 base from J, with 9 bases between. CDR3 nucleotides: TGCGCCAGCAGCTTAGAGGGGCGGAACACTGAAGCTTTCTTT. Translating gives CASSLEGRNTEAFF.

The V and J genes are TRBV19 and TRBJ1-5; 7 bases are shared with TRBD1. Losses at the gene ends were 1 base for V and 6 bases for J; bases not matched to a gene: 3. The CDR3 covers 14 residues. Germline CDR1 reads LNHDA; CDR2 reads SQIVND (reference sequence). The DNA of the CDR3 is TGTGCCAGTAGTATAGGAGACAGGGCTCAGCCCCAGCATTTT. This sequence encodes CASSIGDRAQPQHF.

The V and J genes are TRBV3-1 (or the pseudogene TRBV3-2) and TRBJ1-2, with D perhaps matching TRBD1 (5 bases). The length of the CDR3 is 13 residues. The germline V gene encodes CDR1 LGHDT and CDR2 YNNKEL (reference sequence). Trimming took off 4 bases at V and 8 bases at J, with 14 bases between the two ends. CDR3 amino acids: CASSPYGGRGYTF. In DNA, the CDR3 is TGTGCCAGCAGCCCTTACGGGGGGAGAGGCTACACCTTC.